This TCR beta chain was found in a study of T cell responses to AZD1222 COVID-19 vaccine. Sequenced by immunoSEQ multiplex PCR; TCRdb stores in-frame clones only, minus some. This table holds about 110,000 clones, roughly 87% found once. Study-level results: White British donors predominated, females outnumbered males, and clonal diversity was possibly underestimated. Repertoire collection took place solely once the T cell response had peaked. Just six AZD1222 recipients were seropositive at baseline.

V was trimmed by 3 bases and J by 2 bases, leaving 7 bases between them. The germline CDR1 and CDR2 sequences are WSHSY and SAAADI. This CDR3 contains 13 residues. Concerning this clone itself: What it binds is unknown.

This sequence joins TRBV10-2 and TRBJ2-5; a possible D gene is TRBD1 (6 bases). This receptor was taken from an adult in good health. The sequences come from peripheral blood, collected on day 0 of AZD1222 vaccination. The CDR3 nucleotides are TGCGCCAGCAGTGAAGGACAGCAAGAGACCCAGTACTTC. This gives the protein CASSEGQQETQYF.